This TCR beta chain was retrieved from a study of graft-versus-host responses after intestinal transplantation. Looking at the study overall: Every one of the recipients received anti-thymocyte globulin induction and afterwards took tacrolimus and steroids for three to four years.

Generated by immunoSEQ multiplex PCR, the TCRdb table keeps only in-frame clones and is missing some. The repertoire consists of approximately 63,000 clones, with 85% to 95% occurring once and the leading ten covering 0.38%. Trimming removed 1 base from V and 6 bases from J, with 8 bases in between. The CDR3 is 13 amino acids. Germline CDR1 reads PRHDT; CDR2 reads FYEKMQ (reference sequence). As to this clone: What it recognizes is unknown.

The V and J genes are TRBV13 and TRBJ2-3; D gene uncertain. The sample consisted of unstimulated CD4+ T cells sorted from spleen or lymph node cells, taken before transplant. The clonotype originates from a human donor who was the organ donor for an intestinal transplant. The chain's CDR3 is CASSLVRADTQYF. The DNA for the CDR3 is TGTGCCAGCAGCTTAGTTCGGGCGGATACGCAGTATTTT.